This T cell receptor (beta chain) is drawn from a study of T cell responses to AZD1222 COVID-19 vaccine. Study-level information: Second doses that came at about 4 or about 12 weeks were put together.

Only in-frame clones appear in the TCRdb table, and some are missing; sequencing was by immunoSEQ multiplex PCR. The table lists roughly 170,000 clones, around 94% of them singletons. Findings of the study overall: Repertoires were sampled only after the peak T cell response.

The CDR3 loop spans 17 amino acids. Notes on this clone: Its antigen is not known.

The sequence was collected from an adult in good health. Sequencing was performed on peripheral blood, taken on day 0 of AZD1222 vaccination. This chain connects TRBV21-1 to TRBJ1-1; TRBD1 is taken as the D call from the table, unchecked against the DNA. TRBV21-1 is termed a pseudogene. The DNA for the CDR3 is TGTGCCAGCAGGAAAGTCCGGGACAGAAGAAGGAACACTGAAGCTTTCTTT. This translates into CASRKVRDRRRNTEAFF.